These T cell receptor beta chains were read from a single sample in a study of T cells in Graves' hyperthyroidism and ophthalmopathy. TCRdb recomputed calls from the multiplex PCR reads with MiXCR, one row per CDR3 protein. The sample includes 550,000 to 650,000 distinct CDR3 sequences, approximately 15% of them seen just once. The sample taken for sequencing was blood. The receptor source for this set is a woman in her thirties with Graves' hyperthyroidism that later progressed to Graves' ophthalmopathy. Both conserved end residues are part of each CDR3. Fields, in order: clone size, V gene, D gene, J gene, CDR3 protein, CDR3 DNA. A D gene is named only where the DNA matches it firmly. Clone sizes are given selectively: once, few, many, or a class where the clone is expanded.

clone size: few; V gene: TRBV20-1; D gene: TRBD1; J gene: TRBJ1-5; CDR3 protein: CSAREGQKFNQPQHF; CDR3 DNA: TGCAGTGCTAGAGAGGGACAGAAGTTCAATCAGCCCCAGCATTTT
clone size: many; V gene: TRBV2; D gene: TRBD2; J gene: TRBJ2-5; CDR3 protein: CASRTWTSVQETQYF; CDR3 DNA: TGTGCCAGCAGAACCTGGACTAGCGTCCAAGAGACCCAGTACTTC
clone size: few; V gene: TRBV29-1; D gene: NA; J gene: TRBJ2-4; CDR3 protein: CSVEGWVPTESGNIQYF; CDR3 DNA: TGCAGCGTTGAAGGCTGGGTTCCGACCGAGAGTGGAAACATTCAGTACTTC
clone size: many; V gene: TRBV5-1; D gene: TRBD1; J gene: TRBJ2-5; CDR3 protein: CASVPPGTGGQETQYF; CDR3 DNA: TGCGCCAGCGTGCCTCCTGGGACAGGGGGCCAAGAGACCCAGTACTTC
clone size: few; V gene: TRBV24-1; D gene: NA; J gene: TRBJ2-1; CDR3 protein: CATSDGSSYNEQFF; CDR3 DNA: TGTGCCACCAGTGATGGCAGCTCCTACAATGAGCAGTTCTTC
clone size: many; V gene: TRBV7-9; D gene: NA; J gene: TRBJ2-2; CDR3 protein: CASSLATGELFF; CDR3 DNA: TGTGCCAGCAGTTTAGCAACCGGGGAGCTGTTTTTT
clone size: many; V gene: TRBV2; D gene: NA; J gene: TRBJ2-1; CDR3 protein: CADHRGLAGTWNEQFF; CDR3 DNA: TGTGCCGACCACAGGGGGCTAGCGGGAACCTGGAATGAGCAGTTCTTC
clone size: many; V gene: TRBV7-3; D gene: TRBD2; J gene: TRBJ2-1; CDR3 protein: CASSRGLAIMDEQFF; CDR3 DNA: TGTGCCAGCAGCCGAGGACTAGCTATTATGGATGAGCAGTTCTTC
clone size: many; V gene: TRBV4-1; D gene: NA; J gene: TRBJ2-7; CDR3 protein: CASSQARDYEQYF; CDR3 DNA: TGCGCCAGCAGCCAAGCCAGGGATTACGAGCAGTACTTC
clone size: NA; V gene: TRBV19; D gene: TRBD1; J gene: TRBJ1-5; CDR3 protein: CASTQGWVSQPQHF; CDR3 DNA: TGTGCCAGTACACAGGGGTGGGTATCTCAGCCCCAGCATTTT
clone size: many; V gene: TRBV19; D gene: TRBD2; J gene: TRBJ2-1; CDR3 protein: CASSSGLAGGRPYNEQFF; CDR3 DNA: TGTGCCAGTAGTTCGGGACTAGCGGGAGGGCGGCCCTACAATGAGCAGTTCTTC
clone size: many; V gene: TRBV12-3/TRBV12-4; D gene: TRBD2; J gene: TRBJ2-7; CDR3 protein: CASSPSGRPYEQYF; CDR3 DNA: TGTGCCAGCAGTCCTTCCGGGAGGCCCTACGAGCAGTACTTC
clone size: many; V gene: TRBV28; D gene: NA; J gene: TRBJ1-1; CDR3 protein: CASRNSGGTPEAFF; CDR3 DNA: TGTGCCAGCAGAAATAGTGGGGGGACCCCAGAAGCTTTCTTT
clone size: many; V gene: TRBV12-5; D gene: NA; J gene: TRBJ2-4; CDR3 protein: CASGLAPDGPAKNIQYF; CDR3 DNA: TGTGCTAGTGGTTTGGCCCCAGATGGGCCAGCCAAAAACATTCAGTACTTC
clone size: many; V gene: TRBV25-1; D gene: NA; J gene: TRBJ2-7; CDR3 protein: CASSEGLPLDEQYF; CDR3 DNA: TGTGCCAGCAGTGAGGGACTGCCACTGGACGAGCAGTACTTC
clone size: many; V gene: TRBV6-2/TRBV6-3; D gene: NA; J gene: TRBJ1-2; CDR3 protein: CASINLGANYGYTF; CDR3 DNA: TGTGCCAGCATAAACCTTGGAGCTAACTATGGCTACACCTTC
clone size: many; V gene: TRBV29-1; D gene: NA; J gene: TRBJ2-7; CDR3 protein: CSVVMGLQRYEQYF; CDR3 DNA: TGCAGCGTTGTAATGGGTCTACAGCGTTACGAGCAGTACTTC
clone size: many; V gene: TRBV10-3; D gene: NA; J gene: TRBJ2-5; CDR3 protein: CAIRPATQGETQYF; CDR3 DNA: TGTGCCATCAGGCCGGCTACTCAGGGGGAGACCCAGTACTTC
clone size: NA; V gene: TRBV19; D gene: NA; J gene: TRBJ1-5; CDR3 protein: CASNPDNSKNQPQHF; CDR3 DNA: TGTGCCAGTAACCCGGACAACTCGAAAAATCAGCCCCAGCATTTT
clone size: few; V gene: TRBV3-1; D gene: NA; J gene: TRBJ2-3; CDR3 protein: CASSLRMGTYTQYF; CDR3 DNA: TGTGCCAGCAGCCTCCGAATGGGCACCTATACGCAGTATTTT
clone size: many; V gene: TRBV19; D gene: NA; J gene: TRBJ2-2; CDR3 protein: CASSIGPGTVNTGELFF; CDR3 DNA: TGTGCCAGTAGTATCGGCCCAGGGACGGTGAACACCGGGGAGCTGTTTTTT
clone size: many; V gene: TRBV5-1; D gene: NA; J gene: TRBJ2-3; CDR3 protein: CASSPGSRSTDTQYF; CDR3 DNA: TGCGCCAGCAGCCCAGGGTCGAGGAGCACAGATACGCAGTATTTT
clone size: many; V gene: TRBV29-1; D gene: TRBD2; J gene: TRBJ2-1; CDR3 protein: CSARAGGAVDEQFF; CDR3 DNA: TGCAGCGCTCGGGCGGGAGGGGCTGTGGATGAGCAGTTCTTC
clone size: few; V gene: TRBV7-9; D gene: NA; J gene: TRBJ1-2; CDR3 protein: CASSLGVGEGDGYTF; CDR3 DNA: TGTGCCAGCAGCTTAGGGGTCGGGGAAGGCGATGGCTACACCTTC
clone size: few; V gene: TRBV18; D gene: NA; J gene: TRBJ1-1; CDR3 protein: CASSPSPRGTEAFF; CDR3 DNA: TGTGCCAGCTCACCAAGCCCGAGGGGAACTGAAGCTTTCTTT
clone size: many; V gene: TRBV20-1; D gene: TRBD1; J gene: TRBJ2-3; CDR3 protein: CSARGTGRTDTQYF; CDR3 DNA: TGCAGTGCTAGGGGGACAGGCCGCACAGATACGCAGTATTTT
clone size: once; V gene: TRBV19; D gene: NA; J gene: TRBJ1-5; CDR3 protein: CASSVVQGIQPQHF; CDR3 DNA: TGTGCCAGTAGTGTAGTCCAGGGTATTCAGCCCCAGCATTTT
clone size: NA; V gene: TRBV7-9; D gene: NA; J gene: TRBJ1-3; CDR3 protein: CASSLAARPSGNTIYF; CDR3 DNA: TGTGCCAGCAGCTTAGCAGCCCGCCCCTCTGGAAACACCATATATTTT
clone size: many; V gene: TRBV2; D gene: NA; J gene: TRBJ2-1; CDR3 protein: CASRGAGPSYNEQFF; CDR3 DNA: TGTGCCAGCAGGGGGGCGGGTCCCTCCTACAATGAGCAGTTCTTC
clone size: many; V gene: TRBV11-3; D gene: NA; J gene: TRBJ1-6; CDR3 protein: CASSLGGLQGAPLHF; CDR3 DNA: TGTGCCAGCAGCTTAGGGGGACTCCAAGGGGCACCCCTCCACTTT
clone size: many; V gene: TRBV28; D gene: NA; J gene: TRBJ1-5; CDR3 protein: CASSLGMPPQPQHF; CDR3 DNA: TGTGCCAGCAGTTTAGGCATGCCGCCTCAGCCCCAGCATTTT
clone size: many; V gene: TRBV28; D gene: NA; J gene: TRBJ2-1; CDR3 protein: CATNTFYNEQFF; CDR3 DNA: TGTGCCACCAACACGTTCTACAATGAGCAGTTCTTC